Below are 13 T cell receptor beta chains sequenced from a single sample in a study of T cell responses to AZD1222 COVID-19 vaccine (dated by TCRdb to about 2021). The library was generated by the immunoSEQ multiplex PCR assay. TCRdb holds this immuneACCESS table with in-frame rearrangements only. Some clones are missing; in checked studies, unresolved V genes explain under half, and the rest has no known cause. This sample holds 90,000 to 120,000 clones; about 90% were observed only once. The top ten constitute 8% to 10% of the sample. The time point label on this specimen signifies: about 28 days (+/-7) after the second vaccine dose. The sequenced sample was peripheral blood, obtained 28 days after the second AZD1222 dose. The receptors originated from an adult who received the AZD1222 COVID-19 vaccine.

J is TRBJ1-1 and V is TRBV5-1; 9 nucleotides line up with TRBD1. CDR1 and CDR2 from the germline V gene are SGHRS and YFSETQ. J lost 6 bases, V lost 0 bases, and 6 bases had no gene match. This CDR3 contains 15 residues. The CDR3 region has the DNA TGCGCCAGCAGCTTGGGTTGGGACAGGGCGTCTGAAGCTTTCTTT. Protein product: CASSLGWDRASEAFF.

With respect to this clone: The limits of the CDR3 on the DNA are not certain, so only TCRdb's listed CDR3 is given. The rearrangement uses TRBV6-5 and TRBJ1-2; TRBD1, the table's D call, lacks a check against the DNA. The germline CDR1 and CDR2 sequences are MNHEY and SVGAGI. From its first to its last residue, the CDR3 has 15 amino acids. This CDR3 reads CASSSSGQMIYGYTF.

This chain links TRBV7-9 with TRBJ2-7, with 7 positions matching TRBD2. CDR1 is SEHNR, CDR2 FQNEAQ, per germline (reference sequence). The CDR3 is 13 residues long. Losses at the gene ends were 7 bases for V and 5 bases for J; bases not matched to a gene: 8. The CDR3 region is CASTAGESDEQYF. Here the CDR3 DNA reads TGTGCCAGCACCGCGGGGGAGTCCGACGAGCAGTACTTC. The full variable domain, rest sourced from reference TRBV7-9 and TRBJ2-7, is DTGVSQNPRHKITKRGQNVTFRCDPISEHNRLYWYRQTLGQGPEFLTYFQNEAQLEKSRLLSDRFSAERPKGSFSTLEIQRTEQGDSAMYLCASTAGESDEQYFGPGTRLTVT.

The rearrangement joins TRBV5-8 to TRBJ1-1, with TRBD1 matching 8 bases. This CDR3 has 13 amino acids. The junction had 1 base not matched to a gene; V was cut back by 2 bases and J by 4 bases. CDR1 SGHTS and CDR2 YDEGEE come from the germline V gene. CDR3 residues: CASSFRGPTEAFF. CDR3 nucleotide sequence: TGTGCCAGCAGCTTCAGGGGGCCCACTGAAGCTTTCTTT.

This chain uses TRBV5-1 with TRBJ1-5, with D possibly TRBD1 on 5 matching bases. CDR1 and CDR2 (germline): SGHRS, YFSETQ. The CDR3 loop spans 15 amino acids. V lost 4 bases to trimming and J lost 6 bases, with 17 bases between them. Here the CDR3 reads CASSVDGAVGQPQHF. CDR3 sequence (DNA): TGCGCCAGCAGCGTTGACGGGGCCGTGGGTCAGCCCCAGCATTTT. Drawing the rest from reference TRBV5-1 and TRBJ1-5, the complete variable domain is KAGVTQTPRYLIKTRGQQVTLSCSPISGHRSVSWYQQTPGQGLQFLFEYFSETQRNKGNFPGRFSGRQFSNSRSEMNVSTLELGDSALYLCASSVDGAVGQPQHFGDGTRLSIL.

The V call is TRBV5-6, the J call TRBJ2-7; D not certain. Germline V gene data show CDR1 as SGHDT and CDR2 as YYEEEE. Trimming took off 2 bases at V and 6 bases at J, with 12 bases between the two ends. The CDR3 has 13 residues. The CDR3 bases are TGTGCCAGCAGCTTAAGCGACGCAGTCGAGCAGTACTTC. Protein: CASSLSDAVEQYF.

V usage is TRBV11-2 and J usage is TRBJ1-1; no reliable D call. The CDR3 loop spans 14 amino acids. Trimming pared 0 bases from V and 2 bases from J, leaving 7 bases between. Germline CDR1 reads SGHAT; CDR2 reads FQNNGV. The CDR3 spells CASSLDNYNTEAFF. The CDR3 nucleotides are TGTGCCAGCAGCTTAGATAATTATAACACTGAAGCTTTCTTT.

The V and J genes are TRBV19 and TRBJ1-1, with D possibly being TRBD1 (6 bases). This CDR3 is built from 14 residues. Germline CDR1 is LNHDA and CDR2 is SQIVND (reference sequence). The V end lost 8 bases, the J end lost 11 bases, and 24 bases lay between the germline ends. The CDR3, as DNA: TGTGCCAGTTACCCTCAAGATAACAGGGCTGGGGCTTTCTTT. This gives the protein CASYPQDNRAGAFF.

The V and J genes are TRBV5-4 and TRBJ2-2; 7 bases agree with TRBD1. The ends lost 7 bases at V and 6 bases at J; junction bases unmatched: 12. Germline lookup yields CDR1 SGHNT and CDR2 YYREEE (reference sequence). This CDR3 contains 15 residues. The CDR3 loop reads CASYRGSVKAGELFF. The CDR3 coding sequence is TGTGCCAGCTACAGGGGTTCGGTAAAAGCCGGGGAGCTGTTTTTT.

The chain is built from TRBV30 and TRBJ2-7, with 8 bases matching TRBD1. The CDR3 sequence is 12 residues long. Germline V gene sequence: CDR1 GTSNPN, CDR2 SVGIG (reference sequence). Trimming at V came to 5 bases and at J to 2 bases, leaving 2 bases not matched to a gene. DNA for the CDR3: TGTGCCTGGGGACAGGGCCCCTACGAGCAGTACTTC. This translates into CAWGQGPYEQYF.

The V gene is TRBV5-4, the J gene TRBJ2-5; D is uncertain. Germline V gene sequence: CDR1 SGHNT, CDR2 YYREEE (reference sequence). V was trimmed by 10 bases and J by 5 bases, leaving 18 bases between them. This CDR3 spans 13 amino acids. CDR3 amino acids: CALRTGRAETQYF. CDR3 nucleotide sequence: TGTGCCCTCAGAACGGGCCGAGCCGAGACCCAGTACTTC.

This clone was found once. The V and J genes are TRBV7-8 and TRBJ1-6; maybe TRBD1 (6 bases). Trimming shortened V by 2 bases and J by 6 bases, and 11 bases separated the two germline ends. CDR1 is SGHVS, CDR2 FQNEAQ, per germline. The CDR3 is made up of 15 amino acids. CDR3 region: CASSLRGLGNSPLHF. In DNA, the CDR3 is TGTGCCAGCAGCTTACGGGGGCTAGGTAATTCACCCCTCCACTTT.

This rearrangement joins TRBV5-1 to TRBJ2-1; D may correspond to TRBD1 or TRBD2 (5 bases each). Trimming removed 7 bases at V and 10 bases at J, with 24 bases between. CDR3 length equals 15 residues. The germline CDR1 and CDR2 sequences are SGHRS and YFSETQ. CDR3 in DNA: TGCGCCAGCTGCAGAGGGACCGTTACAATAGGCGAGCAGTTCTTC. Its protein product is CASCRGTVTIGEQFF.